Each of the 25 T cell receptor beta chains below was sequenced from the same sample in a study of blood T cell repertoires in COVID-19. The table came from immunoSEQ multiplex PCR; TCRdb's copy has only in-frame clones and leaves some out. The sample gives about 200,000 clones, 85% to 90% of which show up once; 6% is in the top ten. The sample comprised peripheral blood. These receptors were collected from a man aged 40-49 years with active or convalescent COVID-19.

This clone showed up just a few times. Other DNA sequences within the sample encode an identical CDR3. V is TRBV19 and J is TRBJ1-3; possible D gene TRBD1, 5 bases. The V and J ends lost 6 bases and 0 bases respectively, with 12 bases between them. Germline CDR1 and CDR2: LNHDA and SQIVND (reference sequence). This CDR3 spans 15 amino acids. CDR3 nucleotides: TGTGCCAGTAGAAGACAGTTCTTCTCTGGAAACACCATATATTTT. The encoded protein is CASRRQFFSGNTIYF.

This clone appeared once. This chain links TRBV28 with TRBJ2-1, with 8 bases that match TRBD2. CDR1 MDHEN and CDR2 SYDVKM come from the germline V gene. The CDR3 extends over 16 amino acids. V dropped 4 bases and J dropped 6; count of bases not matched to a gene: 11. CDR3 loop: CASSSPERELSNEQFF. CDR3 sequence (DNA): TGTGCCAGCAGTTCCCCGGAGCGGGAGCTTAGCAATGAGCAGTTCTTC.

The chain is built from TRBV7-2 and TRBJ2-1; D gene ambiguous. Germline-derived CDR1 and CDR2 are SGHTA and FQGNSA. CDR3 length equals 12 residues. Trimming took off 7 bases at V and 9 bases at J, with 13 bases between the two ends. The CDR3 region has the DNA TGTGCCAGCACCGGCTGGCGGTCTGAGCAGTTCTTC. Translating it yields CASTGWRSEQFF.

J is TRBJ2-2 and V is TRBV7-2; 12 bases line up with TRBD2. Germline CDR1 and CDR2: SGHTA and FQGNSA. Trimming took 5 bases from V and 6 from J; bases not matched to a gene: 7. The length of the CDR3 is 16 residues. The CDR3 region has the DNA TGTGCCAGCAGCCCAAGACTAGCGGGAGTATCCGGGGAGCTGTTTTTT. Protein: CASSPRLAGVSGELFF.

The table lists this clone with a count of one. Different DNA sequences within this sample yield the same CDR3. V usage is TRBV28 and J usage is TRBJ1-2; TRBD1 matches 10 bases. The germline V gene encodes CDR1 MDHEN and CDR2 SYDVKM. The ends lost 6 bases at V and 6 bases at J; junction bases unmatched: 7. The CDR3 sequence is 14 residues long. The CDR3 bases are TGTGCCAGCAGCTCCCCCGGGACAGGGGATGGCTACACCTTC. Its translation: CASSSPGTGDGYTF.

The chain is built from TRBV10-3 and TRBJ1-1, with D tentatively TRBD1 (6 bases). In germline, CDR1 is ENHRY, CDR2 SYGVKD. The CDR3 sequence is 12 residues long. V lost 2 bases and J lost 10, with 11 bases in between. CDR3 in DNA: TGTGCCATCAGTGAGGGGGGCCTCGGAGCTTTCTTT. Encoded protein: CAISEGGLGAFF.

The chain carries TRBV6-5 and TRBJ2-7, with 10 bases fitting TRBD1. Germline values: CDR1 MNHEY, CDR2 SVGAGI. V lost 9 bases, J lost 3 bases, and 5 bases stayed unmatched. The CDR3 length is 13 residues. CDR3 in DNA: TGTGCCAGTCGGGACAGGGGTCTCTACGAGCAGTACTTC. Amino acids: CASRDRGLYEQYF.

The chain joins TRBV23-1 to TRBJ2-4; D is perhaps TRBD1 (5 bases). TRBV23-1 is labeled an ORF, and its function is uncertain. Trimming left V 3 bases short and J 0 bases short, with 18 bases between. The CDR3 is 18 residues long. This CDR3 is CASSHTPDNLLAKNIQYF. In DNA form, the CDR3 reads TGCGCCAGCAGTCACACCCCGGACAATCTGCTAGCCAAAAACATTCAGTACTTC.

This sequence joins TRBV19 and TRBJ1-2; possible D gene TRBD1, 5 bases. V lost 9 bases and J 3 bases, leaving 17 bases between the germline ends. Germline lookup yields CDR1 LNHDA and CDR2 SQIVND (reference sequence). The CDR3 totals 14 residues. CDR3 DNA sequence: TGTGCCAGCGGCAGGGAGGAGTCGCACTATGGCTACACCTTC. Its translation is CASGREESHYGYTF.

The rearrangement links TRBV27 to TRBJ1-6; D possibly corresponds to TRBD1 (5 bases). CDR3 length equals 16 residues. Trimming stripped 0 bases from V and 8 bases from J, with 14 bases between. CDR1 MNHEY and CDR2 SMNVEV come from the germline V gene (reference sequence). The CDR3 DNA follows: TGTGCCAGCAGTTTATCGCGGGACCCACATTATTCACCCCTCCACTTT. Translation: CASSLSRDPHYSPLHF.

The V gene is TRBV5-1, the J gene TRBJ2-1; D might be TRBD2 (7 bases). Germline assignment: CDR1 SGHRS and CDR2 YFSETQ. V lost 4 bases, J lost 4 bases, and 21 bases lay in between. The CDR3 loop spans 17 amino acids. DNA for the CDR3: TGCGCCAGCAGCCGGGGGGTGGCGGGGGCCATATACAATGAGCAGTTCTTC. As protein: CASSRGVAGAIYNEQFF.

This rearrangement joins TRBV13 to TRBJ1-6; 9 nucleotides line up with TRBD1. Trimming took 5 bases from V and 9 from J; bases not matched to a gene: 11. Germline assignment: CDR1 PRHDT and CDR2 FYEKMQ (reference sequence). The CDR3 sequence is 16 residues long. This CDR3 reads CASSRPGQGSGSPLHF. CDR3 nucleotides: TGTGCCAGCAGCCGACCGGGACAGGGATCGGGTTCACCCCTCCACTTT.

The gene calls are TRBV25-1 and TRBJ1-4; no firm D call. V was cut by 0 bases and J by 7 bases, with 18 bases left in between. This CDR3 is 17 amino acids long. Germline assignment: CDR1 MGHDK and CDR2 SYGVNS. Written as DNA, the CDR3 is TGTGCCAGCAGTGAATATGATCGGCCGGGGAAAGTTGAAAAACTGTTTTTT. This gives the protein CASSEYDRPGKVEKLFF.

The V and J genes are TRBV5-1 and TRBJ2-2; 16 bases line up with TRBD2. Germline V gene data show CDR1 as SGHRS and CDR2 as YFSETQ. CDR3 length: 19 residues. V lost 3 bases, J lost 5 bases, and 10 bases stayed unmatched. The CDR3 nucleotides are TGCGCCAGCAGCTCGATAGGGACTAGCGGGAGGGCCGGAACCGGGGAGCTGTTTTTT. Residues: CASSSIGTSGRAGTGELFF.

This chain links TRBV11-2 with TRBJ2-1, with 8 bases lining up with TRBD2. This CDR3 is built from 14 residues. Germline V CDR1 and CDR2: SGHAT, FQNNGV. The V and J ends lost 5 bases and 4 bases, in that order; junction bases with no gene match: 4. DNA of the CDR3: TGTGCCAGCAGCCGTAGCGGGAAATACAATGAGCAGTTCTTC. Translated, it gives CASSRSGKYNEQFF.

This chain connects TRBV28 to TRBJ2-7, with TRBD1 identical over 10 bases. Trimming took 6 bases from V and 3 from J; bases not matched to a gene: 5. The CDR3 sequence is 14 residues long. Germline CDR1 is MDHEN and CDR2 is SYDVKM. In DNA form, the CDR3 reads TGTGCCAGCAGGACAGGGGGCGTGATCTACGAGCAGTACTTC. Its translation is CASRTGGVIYEQYF.

The chain carries TRBV5-1 and TRBJ2-3; D perhaps matches TRBD1 (6 bases). This CDR3 has 13 residues. V lost 4 bases, J lost 1 base, and 7 bases lay in between. Germline-derived CDR1 and CDR2 are SGHRS and YFSETQ. CDR3 DNA sequence: TGCGCCAGCAGCAACAGGGGCACAGATACGCAGTATTTT. It encodes CASSNRGTDTQYF.

The V and J genes are TRBV7-9 and TRBJ1-2; TRBD1 matches 7 bases. Germline V lookup: CDR1 SEHNR, CDR2 FQNEAQ (reference sequence). V lost 4 bases, J lost 5 bases, and 10 bases stayed unmatched. CDR3 size: 15 residues. The DNA of the CDR3 is TGTGCCAGCAGCTCCAACTCCGGGACAGAATATGGCTACACCTTC. As protein: CASSSNSGTEYGYTF.

The V gene is TRBV7-3, the J gene TRBJ2-3; 8 bases agree with TRBD2. Germline CDR1 reads SGHTA; CDR2 reads FQGTGA. This CDR3 spans 14 amino acids. The V and J ends lost 2 bases and 8 bases, in that order; junction bases with no gene match: 6. CDR3 nucleotide sequence: TGTGCCAGCAGCTTAGGGACTAGTGTCAGTACGCAGTATTTT. Translated, it gives CASSLGTSVSTQYF.

The chain uses TRBV4-1 and TRBJ1-1; D perhaps matches TRBD1 (6 bases). The CDR3 runs 14 residues. Germline V gives CDR1 MGHRA, CDR2 YSYEKL. Trimming removed 6 bases from V and 1 base from J, with 12 bases in between. CDR3 bases: TGCGCCAGCAGTTACAGGGTGAAGAACACTGAAGCTTTCTTT. Translated, it gives CASSYRVKNTEAFF.

Only one count was recorded for this clone. The chain has TRBV7-2 and TRBJ2-1; 12 nucleotides align to TRBD2. CDR1 is SGHTA and CDR2 is FQGNSA in the germline V gene. The CDR3 sequence is 16 residues long. Trimming took 5 bases from V and 7 from J; bases not matched to a gene: 9. CDR3 protein: CASSRGLAGGPNEQFF. The CDR3 DNA is TGTGCCAGCAGCCGCGGCCTAGCGGGGGGGCCAAATGAGCAGTTCTTC.

This clone came up a few times. The chain combines TRBV5-1 with TRBJ1-6, with D perhaps matching TRBD1 (6 bases). Trimming shortened V by 0 bases and J by 3 bases, and 7 bases separated the two germline ends. Germline V gene sequence: CDR1 SGHRS, CDR2 YFSETQ. The CDR3 runs to 15 residues. This CDR3 reads CASSLGDNYNSPLHF. CDR3 DNA sequence: TGCGCCAGCAGCTTGGGGGACAACTATAATTCACCCCTCCACTTT. Based on the CDR3 plus reference TRBV5-1 and TRBJ1-6, the full variable domain is KAGVTQTPRYLIKTRGQQVTLSCSPISGHRSVSWYQQTPGQGLQFLFEYFSETQRNKGNFPGRFSGRQFSNSRSEMNVSTLELGDSALYLCASSLGDNYNSPLHFGNGTRLTVT.

V usage is TRBV6-5 and J usage is TRBJ2-7; D gene ambiguous. Germline assignment: CDR1 MNHEY and CDR2 SVGAGI. Trimming shortened V by 5 bases and J by 6 bases, and 8 bases separated the two germline ends. The CDR3 has 11 amino acids. In DNA form, the CDR3 reads TGTGCCAGCAGTACCAGGTTCGAGCAGTACTTC. Protein sequence: CASSTRFEQYF.

This chain connects TRBV3-1 (or the pseudogene TRBV3-2) to TRBJ1-2; D may be TRBD1 (5 bases). This CDR3 contains 18 residues. Trimming removed 3 bases at V and 6 bases at J, with 26 bases between. The germline V gene has CDR1 LGHDT and CDR2 YNNKEL (reference sequence). The CDR3 spells CASSHALGLILRGHGYTF. For the CDR3, the DNA is TGTGCCAGCAGCCACGCGTTGGGACTAATCCTCCGAGGCCATGGCTACACCTTC.

This clone was seen repeatedly, ten times or more. V is TRBV6-1 and J is TRBJ1-5, with D possibly being TRBD1 (5 bases). V shed 4 bases and J shed 0 bases, with 22 bases lying between them. Germline loops: CDR1 MNHNS, CDR2 SASEGT. The CDR3 covers 19 residues. CDR3 loop: CASSVILWLGQNSNQPQHF. In nucleotides, the CDR3 is TGTGCCAGCAGTGTTATATTGTGGTTGGGGCAAAATAGCAATCAGCCCCAGCATTTT.